A selection of T cell receptor beta chains follows, all from one sample in a study of CD8 T cells in Susac syndrome. TCRdb reprocessed the immunoSEQ multiplex PCR reads via MiXCR and lists one record per CDR3 protein. The sample lists under 200,000 distinct CDR3 sequences, 92% occurring once. Material: CD4+ T cells from PBMCs. The receptors here all came from a human donor in good health. Each CDR3 is given with its conserved first and last residue. Each record gives: D gene, CDR3 length, J gene, V gene, clone size, CDR3 protein, CDR3 DNA. A D gene is named only where the DNA matches it firmly. The size field is filled for only some rows; it gives once, few, many or a size class.

>-|14|TRBJ1-3|TRBV5-8|-
CASSLTGSRNTIYF
TGTGCCAGCAGCTTGACGGGCAGTCGAAACACCATATATTTT
>-|14|TRBJ2-5|TRBV12-3/TRBV12-4|-
CASSLGGIGETQYF
TGTGCCAGCAGTTTAGGCGGGATCGGGGAGACCCAGTACTTC
>TRBD2|18|TRBJ2-2|TRBV27|once
CASSLFAGTSGHTGELFF
TGTGCCAGCAGTTTATTCGCCGGGACTAGCGGCCACACCGGGGAGCTGTTTTTT
>-|13|TRBJ2-3|TRBV29-1|-
CSVAQGPTDTQYF
TGCAGCGTTGCTCAGGGGCCCACAGATACGCAGTATTTT
>-|16|TRBJ1-6|TRBV5-1|-
CASSLAAGSYNSPLHF
TGCGCCAGCAGCTTGGCAGCAGGCTCCTATAATTCACCCCTCCACTTT
>-|13|TRBJ2-1|TRBV20-1|-
CSASGRGGNEQFF
TGCAGTGCTAGCGGAAGAGGTGGCAATGAGCAGTTCTTC
>TRBD1|14|TRBJ1-5|TRBV10-3|-
CAISQGEGNQPQHF
TGTGCCATCAGCCAGGGGGAGGGCAATCAGCCCCAGCATTTT
>-|12|TRBJ1-2|TRBV5-6|-
CASSVREYGYTF
TGTGCCAGCAGCGTAAGGGAGTATGGCTACACCTTC
>-|16|TRBJ2-2|TRBV5-1|-
CASSRGTERYTGELFF
TGCGCCAGCAGCAGAGGGACGGAGAGATACACCGGGGAGCTGTTTTTT
>TRBD1|12|TRBJ2-7|TRBV20-1|-
CSAGDRSWGQYF
TGCAGTGCGGGGGACAGGTCCTGGGGGCAGTACTTC
>-|13|TRBJ2-5|TRBV5-1|-
CASSLHGQETQYF
TGCGCCAGCAGCTTGCACGGACAAGAGACCCAGTACTTC
>-|14|TRBJ2-7|TRBV7-2|-
CASSPTRIGYEQYF
TGTGCCAGCAGCCCGACAAGGATAGGCTACGAGCAGTACTTC
>-|12|TRBJ2-5|TRBV9|-
CASSVGRETQYF
TGTGCCAGCAGCGTAGGACGTGAGACCCAGTACTTC
>TRBD2|14|TRBJ2-5|TRBV10-3|-
CAISPREGIETQYF
TGTGCCATCAGCCCTAGGGAGGGTATAGAGACCCAGTACTTC
>TRBD1|15|TRBJ1-6|TRBV19|-
CASSHVDRVGSPLHF
TGTGCCAGTAGTCACGTCGACAGGGTAGGGTCACCCCTCCACTTT